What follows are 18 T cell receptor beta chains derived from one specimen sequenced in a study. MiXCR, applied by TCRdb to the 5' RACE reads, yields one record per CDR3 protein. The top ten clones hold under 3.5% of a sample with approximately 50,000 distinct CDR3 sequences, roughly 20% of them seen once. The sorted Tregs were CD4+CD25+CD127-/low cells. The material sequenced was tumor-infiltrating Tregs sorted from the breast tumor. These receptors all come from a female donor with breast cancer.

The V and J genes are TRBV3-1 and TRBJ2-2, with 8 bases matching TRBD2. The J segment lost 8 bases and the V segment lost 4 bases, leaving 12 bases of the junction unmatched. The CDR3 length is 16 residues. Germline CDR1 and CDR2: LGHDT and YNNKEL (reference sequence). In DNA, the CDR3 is TGTGCCAGCAGCCCCCCGGGAGCGGGAGTCACTGGGGAGCTGTTTTTT. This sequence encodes CASSPPGAGVTGELFF.

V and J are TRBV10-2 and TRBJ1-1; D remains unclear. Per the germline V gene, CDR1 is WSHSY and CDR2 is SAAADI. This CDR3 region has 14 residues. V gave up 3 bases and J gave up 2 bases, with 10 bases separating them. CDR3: CASSDWDTNTEAFF. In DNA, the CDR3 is TGCGCCAGCAGTGACTGGGATACCAACACTGAAGCTTTCTTT.

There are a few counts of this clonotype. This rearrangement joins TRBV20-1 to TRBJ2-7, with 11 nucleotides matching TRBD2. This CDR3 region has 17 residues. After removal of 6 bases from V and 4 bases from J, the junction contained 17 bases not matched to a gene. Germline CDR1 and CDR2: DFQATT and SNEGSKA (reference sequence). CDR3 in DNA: TGCAGTGCCGTAGGGGATTTAGCGGGAGGGCCCTCATACGAGCAGTACTTC. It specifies CSAVGDLAGGPSYEQYF.

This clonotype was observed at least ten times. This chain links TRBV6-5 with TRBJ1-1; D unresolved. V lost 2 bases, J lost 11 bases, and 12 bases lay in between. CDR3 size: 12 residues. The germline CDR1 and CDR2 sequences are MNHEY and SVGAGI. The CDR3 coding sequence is TGTGCCAGCAGTTACAGGGAAGGGTGGGCTTTCTTT. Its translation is CASSYREGWAFF.

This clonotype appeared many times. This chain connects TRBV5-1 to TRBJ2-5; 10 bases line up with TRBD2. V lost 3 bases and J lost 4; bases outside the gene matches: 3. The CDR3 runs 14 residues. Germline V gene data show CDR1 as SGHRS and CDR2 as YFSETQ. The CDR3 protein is CASSSLAGAETQYF. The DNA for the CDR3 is TGCGCCAGCAGCTCCCTAGCGGGAGCAGAGACCCAGTACTTC.

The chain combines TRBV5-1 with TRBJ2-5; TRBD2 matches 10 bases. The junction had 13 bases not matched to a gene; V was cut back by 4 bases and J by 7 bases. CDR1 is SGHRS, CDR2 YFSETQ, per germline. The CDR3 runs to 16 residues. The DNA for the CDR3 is TGCGCCAGCAGCGCATACGGATTAGCGGGAGGAGTGACCCAGTACTTC. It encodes CASSAYGLAGGVTQYF.

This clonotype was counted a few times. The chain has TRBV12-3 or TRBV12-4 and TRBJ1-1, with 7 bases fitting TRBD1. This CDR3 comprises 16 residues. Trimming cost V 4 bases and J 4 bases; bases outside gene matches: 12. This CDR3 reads CASSWGTAIRGTEAFF. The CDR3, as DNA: TGTGCCAGCAGTTGGGGGACAGCCATCAGGGGCACTGAAGCTTTCTTT.

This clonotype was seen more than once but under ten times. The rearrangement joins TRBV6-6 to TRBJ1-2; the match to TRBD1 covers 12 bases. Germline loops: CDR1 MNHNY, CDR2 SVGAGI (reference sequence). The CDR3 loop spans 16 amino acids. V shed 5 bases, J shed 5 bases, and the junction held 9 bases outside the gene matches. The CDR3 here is CASSAPGTGGLYGYTF. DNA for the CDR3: TGTGCCAGCAGTGCCCCCGGGACAGGGGGCCTGTATGGCTACACCTTC.

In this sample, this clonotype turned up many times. DNA for the CDR3: TGCAGTGCTCCTACAACTAGCGGGGATGAGCAGTTCTTC. It codes for CSAPTTSGDEQFF. This sequence joins TRBV20-1 and TRBJ2-1; 10 bases fit TRBD2. Per the germline V gene, CDR1 is DFQATT and CDR2 is SNEGSKA (reference sequence). V trimming: 5 bases; J trimming: 8 bases; junction bases outside the gene matches: 6. CDR3 length: 13 residues.

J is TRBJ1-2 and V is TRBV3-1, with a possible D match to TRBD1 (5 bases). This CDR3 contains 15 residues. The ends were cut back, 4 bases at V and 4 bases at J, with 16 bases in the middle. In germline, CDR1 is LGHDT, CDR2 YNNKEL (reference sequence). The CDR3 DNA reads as TGTGCCAGCAGCCTCACTTTACGGGGCGGCTATGGCTACACCTTC. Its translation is CASSLTLRGGYGYTF.

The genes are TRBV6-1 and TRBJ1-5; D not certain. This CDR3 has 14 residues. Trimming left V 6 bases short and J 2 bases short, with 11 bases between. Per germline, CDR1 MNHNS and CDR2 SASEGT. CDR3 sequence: CASRDYTGNQPQHF. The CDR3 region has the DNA TGTGCCAGCAGGGATTACACGGGCAATCAGCCCCAGCATTTT.

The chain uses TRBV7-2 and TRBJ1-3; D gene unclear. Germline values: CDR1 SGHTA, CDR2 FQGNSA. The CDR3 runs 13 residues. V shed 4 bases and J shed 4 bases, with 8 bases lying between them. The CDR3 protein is CASSSGPGNTIYF. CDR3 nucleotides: TGTGCCAGCAGCTCCGGACCGGGAAACACCATATATTTT.

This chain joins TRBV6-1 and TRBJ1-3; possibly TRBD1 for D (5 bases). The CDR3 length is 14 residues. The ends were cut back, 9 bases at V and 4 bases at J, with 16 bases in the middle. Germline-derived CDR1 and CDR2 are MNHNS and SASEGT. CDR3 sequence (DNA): TGTGCCAGTCTTCTCGGGACCCTCGGAAACACCATATATTTT. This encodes CASLLGTLGNTIYF.

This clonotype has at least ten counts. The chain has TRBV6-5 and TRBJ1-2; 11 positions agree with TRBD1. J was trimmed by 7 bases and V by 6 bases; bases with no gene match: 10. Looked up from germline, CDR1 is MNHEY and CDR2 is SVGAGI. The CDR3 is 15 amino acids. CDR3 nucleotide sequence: TGTGCCAGCAGGGTCCCGGGACAGGGGGGCGGTGGCTACACCTTC. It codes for CASRVPGQGGGGYTF.

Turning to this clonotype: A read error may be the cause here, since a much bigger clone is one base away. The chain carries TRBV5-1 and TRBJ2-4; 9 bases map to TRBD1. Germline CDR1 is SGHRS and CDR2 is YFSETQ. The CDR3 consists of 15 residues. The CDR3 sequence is CAGSLPGTGKNIQYF. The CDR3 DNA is TGCGCCGGCAGCCTACCCGGGACAGGGAAAAACATTCAGTACTTC.

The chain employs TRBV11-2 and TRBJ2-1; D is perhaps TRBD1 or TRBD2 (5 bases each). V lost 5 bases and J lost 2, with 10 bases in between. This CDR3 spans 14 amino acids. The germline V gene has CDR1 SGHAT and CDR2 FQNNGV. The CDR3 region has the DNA TGTGCCAGCAGCACGGGACGGACCTACAATGAGCAGTTCTTC. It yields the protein CASSTGRTYNEQFF.

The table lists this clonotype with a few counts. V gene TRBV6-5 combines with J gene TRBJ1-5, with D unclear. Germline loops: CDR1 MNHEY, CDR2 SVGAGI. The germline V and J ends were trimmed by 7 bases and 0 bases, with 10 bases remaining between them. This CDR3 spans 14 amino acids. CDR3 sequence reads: CASKEAFSNQPQHF. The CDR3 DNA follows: TGTGCCAGCAAGGAGGCCTTTAGCAATCAGCCCCAGCATTTT.

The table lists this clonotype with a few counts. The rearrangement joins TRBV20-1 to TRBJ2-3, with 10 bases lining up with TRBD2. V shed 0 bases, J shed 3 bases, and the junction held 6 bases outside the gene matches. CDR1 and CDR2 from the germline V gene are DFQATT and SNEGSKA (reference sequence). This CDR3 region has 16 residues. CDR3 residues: CSARDGGSGRTDTQYF. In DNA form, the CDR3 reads TGCAGTGCTAGAGATGGGGGTAGCGGGAGGACAGATACGCAGTATTTT.